The sample holds many counts of the clone carrying this TCR beta chain. Its matching antigen is unknown. This specimen belongs to a study of CD8 T cells in ankylosing spondylitis. General study points: The clones that were linked to disease were reported to be significantly enriched in matched synovial fluid samples from ankylosing spondylitis patients. Some motif variants were previously reported in reactive arthritis synovial fluid and blood.

Library preparation for TCR beta used quantitative 5'-RACE with molecular barcodes. One entry per CDR3 protein results from TCRdb running MiXCR on the 5' RACE reads. This table holds around 25,000 distinct CDR3 sequences, 2% to 3% found once. This clonotype was obtained from a female donor with ankylosing spondylitis or in good health (not recorded which). The sequencing input was blood, either unsorted or a sorted T cell fraction (not recorded which).

CDR3 sequence reads: CASSVVGTGGNNEQFF. The CDR3 nucleotides read TGTGCCAGCAGCGTAGTGGGGACAGGGGGAAATAATGAGCAGTTCTTC. The chain combines TRBV9 with TRBJ2-1, with TRBD1 identical over 11 bases. CDR1 SGDLS and CDR2 YYNGEE come from the germline V gene. The CDR3 is made up of 16 amino acids. Trimming removed 0 bases from V and 7 bases from J; junction bases left unmatched: 6.